This TCR beta chain stems from a study of cytomegalovirus exposure and HLA in healthy donors. Overall study: There were some 400 genotyped donors. Of these, about 86% fell in the genetic ancestry cluster associated with self-reported Caucasian donors. Findings and caveats of the study: Researchers reported in a later analysis that common viral pathogens appeared linked to several top clusters.

Germline V gives CDR1 MDHEN, CDR2 SYDVKM. There are 11 residues in the CDR3. The V gene end was trimmed by 8 bases and the J gene end by 13 bases; junction bases not matched to a gene: 9. As to this clone: The antigen is unknown.

Primers included in the PCR were 60 Vbeta and 13 Jbeta primers. Data came from immunoSEQ multiplex PCR; TCRdb stores just in-frame clones and leaves some out. The sample has 150,000 or so clones, approximately 82% seen once; the top ten hold about 7.7%. The sequence was collected from a woman in her forties in good health and CMV-seropositive. The sequencing sample was made of PBMCs. The chain carries TRBV28 and TRBJ2-7; 9 bases are a match to TRBD1. This CDR3 reads CASLAGTGHYF. CDR3 DNA: TGTGCCAGCCTAGCCGGGACAGGGCACTACTTC.